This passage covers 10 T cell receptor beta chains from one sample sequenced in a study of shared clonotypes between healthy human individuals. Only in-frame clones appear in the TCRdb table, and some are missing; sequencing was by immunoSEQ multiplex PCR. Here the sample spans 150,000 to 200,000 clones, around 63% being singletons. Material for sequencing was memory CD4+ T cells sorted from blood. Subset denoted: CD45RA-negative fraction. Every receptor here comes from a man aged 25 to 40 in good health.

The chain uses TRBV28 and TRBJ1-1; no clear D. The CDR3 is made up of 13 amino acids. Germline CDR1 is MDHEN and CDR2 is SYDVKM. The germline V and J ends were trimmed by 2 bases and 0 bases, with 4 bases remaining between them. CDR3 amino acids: CASSLPMNTEAFF. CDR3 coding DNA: TGTGCCAGCAGTTTACCAATGAACACTGAAGCTTTCTTT.

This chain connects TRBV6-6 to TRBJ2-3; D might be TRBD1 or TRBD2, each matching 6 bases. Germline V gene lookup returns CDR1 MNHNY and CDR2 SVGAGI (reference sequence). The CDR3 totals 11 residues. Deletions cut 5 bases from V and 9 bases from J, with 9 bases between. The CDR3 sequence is CASSEGGTQYF. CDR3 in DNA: TGTGCCAGCAGTGAGGGGGGCACGCAGTATTTT.

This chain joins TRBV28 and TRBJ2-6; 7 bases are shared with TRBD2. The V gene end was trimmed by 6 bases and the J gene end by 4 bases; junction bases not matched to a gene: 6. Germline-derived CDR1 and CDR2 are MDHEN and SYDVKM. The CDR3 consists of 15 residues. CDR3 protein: CASSPAGAGANVLTF. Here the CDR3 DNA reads TGTGCCAGCAGCCCGGCGGGAGCGGGGGCCAACGTCCTGACTTTC.

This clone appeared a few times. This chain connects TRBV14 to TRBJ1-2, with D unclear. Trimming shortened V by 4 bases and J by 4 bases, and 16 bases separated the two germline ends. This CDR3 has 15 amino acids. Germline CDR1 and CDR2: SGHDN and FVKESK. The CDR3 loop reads CASSRNLYAGYGYTF. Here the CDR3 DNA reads TGTGCCAGCAGCCGCAATCTCTACGCCGGCTATGGCTACACCTTC.

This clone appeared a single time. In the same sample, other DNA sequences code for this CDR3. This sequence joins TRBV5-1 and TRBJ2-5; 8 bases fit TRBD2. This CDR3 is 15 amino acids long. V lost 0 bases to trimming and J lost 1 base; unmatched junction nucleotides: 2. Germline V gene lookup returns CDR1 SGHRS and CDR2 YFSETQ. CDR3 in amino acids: CASSLDGRGQETQYF. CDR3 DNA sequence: TGCGCCAGCAGCTTGGACGGGAGGGGCCAAGAGACCCAGTACTTC. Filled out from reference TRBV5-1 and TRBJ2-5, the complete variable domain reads KAGVTQTPRYLIKTRGQQVTLSCSPISGHRSVSWYQQTPGQGLQFLFEYFSETQRNKGNFPGRFSGRQFSNSRSEMNVSTLELGDSALYLCASSLDGRGQETQYFGPGTRLLVL.

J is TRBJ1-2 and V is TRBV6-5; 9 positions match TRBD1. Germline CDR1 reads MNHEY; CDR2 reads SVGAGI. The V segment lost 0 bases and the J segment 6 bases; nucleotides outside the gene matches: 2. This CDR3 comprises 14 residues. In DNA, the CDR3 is TGTGCCAGCAGTTACTCGGACAGGGGTAATGGCTACACCTTC. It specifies CASSYSDRGNGYTF.

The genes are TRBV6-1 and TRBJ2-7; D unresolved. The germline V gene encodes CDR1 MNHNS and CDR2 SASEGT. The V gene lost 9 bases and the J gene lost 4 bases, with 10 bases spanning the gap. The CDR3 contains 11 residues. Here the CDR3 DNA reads TGTGCCAGTAACGAGGTTTACGAGCAGTACTTC. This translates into CASNEVYEQYF.

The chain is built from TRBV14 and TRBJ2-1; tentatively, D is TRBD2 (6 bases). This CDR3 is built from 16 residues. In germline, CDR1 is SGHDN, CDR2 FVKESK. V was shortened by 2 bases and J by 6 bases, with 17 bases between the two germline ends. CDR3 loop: CASSQRGRSSTNEQFF. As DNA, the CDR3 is TGTGCCAGCAGCCAACGAGGGAGGAGTTCGACCAATGAGCAGTTCTTC. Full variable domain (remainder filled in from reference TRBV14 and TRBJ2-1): EAGVTQFPSHSVIEKGQTVTLRCDPISGHDNLYWYRRVMGKEIKFLLHFVKESKQDESGMPNNRFLAERTGGTYSTLKVQPAELEDSGVYFCASSQRGRSSTNEQFFGPGTRLTVL.

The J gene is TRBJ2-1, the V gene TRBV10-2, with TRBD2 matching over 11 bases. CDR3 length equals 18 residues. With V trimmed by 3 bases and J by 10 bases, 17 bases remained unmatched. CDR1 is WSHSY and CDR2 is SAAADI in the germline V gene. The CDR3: CASSDYRTSGRNRGEQFF. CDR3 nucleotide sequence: TGCGCCAGCAGTGACTATCGGACTAGCGGGCGGAACCGGGGGGAGCAGTTCTTC.

The CDR3 reads CASSQAPGARQETQYF. The CDR3, as DNA: TGCGCCAGCAGCCAAGCACCCGGGGCGCGACAAGAGACCCAGTACTTC. The chain couples TRBV4-3 to TRBJ2-5; D is tentatively TRBD1 or TRBD2 (5 bases each). This CDR3 spans 16 amino acids. From germline, CDR1 is LGHNA and CDR2 YSLEER. Trimming took 1 base from V and 2 from J, leaving 14 bases between them.